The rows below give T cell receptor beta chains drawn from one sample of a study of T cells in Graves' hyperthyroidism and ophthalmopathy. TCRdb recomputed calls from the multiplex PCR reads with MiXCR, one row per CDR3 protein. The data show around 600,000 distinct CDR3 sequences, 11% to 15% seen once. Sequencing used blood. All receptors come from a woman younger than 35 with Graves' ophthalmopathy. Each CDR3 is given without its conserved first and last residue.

CDR3: ASGRGRGVEAF
length: 11
V: TRBV12-5

CDR3: ASSLVGQPSGANVLT
length: 15
V: TRBV7-2

CDR3: ASSSVTSTRPPGELF
length: 15
V: TRBV19

CDR3: ASSSQGSEAF
length: 10
V: TRBV6-9

CDR3: ASSFGGPANYGYT
length: 13
V: TRBV7-9

CDR3: ASTHDTLYEQY
length: 11
V: TRBV28

CDR3: ASSIFFPSGEKGPMYTEAF
length: 19
V: TRBV19

CDR3: ASSLAGTSGRERSYNEQF
length: 18
V: TRBV7-6

CDR3: ASSQVRSYNSPLH
length: 13
V: TRBV3-1

CDR3: SASKVVTGELF
length: 11
V: TRBV20-1

CDR3: ASSEEGTGTYEQY
length: 13
V: TRBV2

CDR3: ASNDGQFNTEAF
length: 12
V: TRBV6-1

CDR3: AISGRQGSPASTYEQY
length: 16
V: TRBV10-3

CDR3: AWSGGSRSYEQY
length: 12
V: TRBV30

CDR3: ASSLGYSGYT
length: 10
V: TRBV5-1

CDR3: SARDRATRNEQF
length: 12
V: TRBV20-1

CDR3: AISGADNEQF
length: 10
V: TRBV10-3

CDR3: ASSPRRFGGLNTGELF
length: 16
V: TRBV6-4

CDR3: ASSSAPAGYEQF
length: 12
V: TRBV5-4

CDR3: ASSLVGLYSGNTIY
length: 14
V: TRBV7-9

CDR3: ATSDRILAGASTDTQY
length: 16
V: TRBV24-1

CDR3: ATSRDYEGMGEQY
length: 13
V: TRBV15

CDR3: AWSSAYEQY
length: 9
V: TRBV30

CDR3: SAVPLGPRNQPQH
length: 13
V: TRBV20-1

CDR3: ASSLGISASNTGELF
length: 15
V: TRBV5-6

CDR3: ASSDGGQYGYT
length: 11
V: TRBV2

CDR3: AWSVAQGDQPQH
length: 12
V: TRBV30

CDR3: SVICRRDRPSTDTQY
length: 15
V: TRBV20-1

CDR3: ASSTGIEQY
length: 9
V: TRBV27

CDR3: SVVGQGGEKLF
length: 11
V: TRBV29-1

CDR3: ASSFADRGYEQY
length: 12
V: TRBV13

CDR3: SARQVSEQY
length: 9
V: TRBV20-1

CDR3: ASSIRRGGETQY
length: 12
V: TRBV19

CDR3: AISPLPEYEQY
length: 11
V: TRBV10-3

CDR3: ASSALTSAEQF
length: 11
V: TRBV7-3

CDR3: ASSLPPSGKQETQY
length: 14
V: TRBV14

CDR3: ASSLEGFGQPQH
length: 12
V: TRBV27

CDR3: ASSAGPLAKNIQY
length: 13
V: TRBV4-3

CDR3: ASSYPTGRGDNQPQH
length: 15
V: TRBV28

CDR3: ASQQGGSYEQY
length: 11
V: TRBV10-3

CDR3: AISGPTGRLEEQY
length: 13
V: TRBV10-3

CDR3: ASSQDRREQSPLH
length: 13
V: TRBV4-1

CDR3: ASSPHLWGGDTWELF
length: 15
V: TRBV11-3

CDR3: SARTLRGAEAF
length: 11
V: TRBV20-1

CDR3: SARDWGLSNQPQH
length: 13
V: TRBV20-1

CDR3: ATTSVGGDRGYT
length: 12
V: TRBV28

CDR3: AWSVIDYRSVADTQY
length: 15
V: TRBV30

CDR3: ASSSSGRKAGELF
length: 13
V: TRBV11-3

CDR3: ASSGQTETQY
length: 10
V: TRBV25-1

CDR3: ASSQSFGSLDEQY
length: 13
V: TRBV3-1

CDR3: ASSQGRGGHGYT
length: 12
V: TRBV3-1

CDR3: ASSYSGPVLGAPYEQY
length: 16
V: TRBV6-1

CDR3: ASSPTSGRAANTGELF
length: 16
V: TRBV7-9

CDR3: ASSLGITNEKLF
length: 12
V: TRBV6-2/TRBV6-3

CDR3: ASSDEVAGRGETHNEQF
length: 17
V: TRBV7-3

CDR3: AIKGNSGRSFNEQF
length: 14
V: TRBV10-3

CDR3: AWTPEAQTYGYT
length: 12
V: TRBV30

CDR3: ASSIGGHSNQPQH
length: 13
V: TRBV19

CDR3: ASSSAGTGNSPLH
length: 13
V: TRBV7-8